One sample yielded the 12 T cell receptor beta chains listed below, sequenced in a study of T cells after yellow fever vaccination. From the 5' RACE reads, TCRdb called clonotypes with MiXCR, one entry per CDR3 protein. Altogether some 340,000 distinct CDR3 sequences are present, about 10% being singletons, with the ten largest covering over 3%. Source: CD4+ T cells sorted from PBMCs, taken 45 days after the yellow fever booster vaccination. The source is a young man who received the YFV17D yellow fever vaccine.

This clonotype occurred a few times. V is TRBV5-1 and J is TRBJ1-2; no clear D gene. CDR1 SGHRS and CDR2 YFSETQ come from the germline V gene. Trimming cost V 4 bases and J 8 bases, with 15 bases left between them. The CDR3 is 13 residues long. CDR3 sequence reads: CASSLVFLQGYTF. CDR3 in DNA: TGCGCCAGCAGCCTGGTCTTCCTGCAGGGCTACACCTTC.

This rearrangement joins TRBV7-2 to TRBJ1-2; no firm D call. This CDR3 has 15 amino acids. With 0 bases removed from V and 5 bases from J, the gap between germline ends came to 13 bases. In germline, CDR1 is SGHTA, CDR2 FQGNSA. CDR3 DNA: TGTGCCAGCAGCTTAGCGCGAACAAACCGGTATGGCTACACCTTC. Residues: CASSLARTNRYGYTF.

The count of this clonotype is one. The chain joins TRBV5-1 to TRBJ2-3, with 10 bases matching TRBD2. This CDR3 has 17 residues. Germline CDR1 and CDR2: SGHRS and YFSETQ. The junction had 6 bases not matched to a gene; V was cut back by 0 bases and J by 2 bases. CDR3 sequence: CASSLAASGGITDTQYF. In DNA form, the CDR3 reads TGCGCCAGCAGCTTGGCCGCTAGCGGGGGAATCACAGATACGCAGTATTTT.

The CDR3 here is CASSLAPGRVIHTGELFF. The CDR3 bases are TGTGCCAGCAGTTTAGCCCCCGGAAGAGTGATACACACCGGGGAGCTGTTTTTT. The V call is TRBV12-3 or TRBV12-4, the J call TRBJ2-2; the D is unclear. V shed 0 bases and J shed 3 bases, with 17 bases lying between them. The CDR3 totals 18 residues.

This clonotype was seen only a few times. The gene calls are TRBV20-1 and TRBJ2-1; 8 bases are a match to TRBD2. The junction had 3 bases not matched to a gene; V was cut back by 3 bases and J by 2 bases. This CDR3 spans 14 amino acids. CDR1 and CDR2 (germline): DFQATT, SNEGSKA (reference sequence). CDR3 sequence reads: CSASLGGAYNEQFF. The CDR3 DNA reads as TGCAGTGCTAGTCTCGGGGGGGCCTACAATGAGCAGTTCTTC.

The V call is TRBV18, the J call TRBJ1-2, with 8 bases that match TRBD1. Germline V lookup: CDR1 KGHSH, CDR2 LQKENI. The CDR3 is 13 residues long. The junction had 5 bases not matched to a gene; V was cut back by 3 bases and J by 8 bases. CDR3 region: CASSPDRESGYTF. The CDR3 bases are TGTGCCAGCTCACCGGACAGGGAAAGCGGCTACACCTTC.

This clonotype turned up a few times. J is TRBJ2-5 and V is TRBV20-1, with D perhaps matching TRBD2 (6 bases). The V gene's germline CDR1 is DFQATT and CDR2 SNEGSKA (reference sequence). The germline V and J ends were trimmed by 2 bases and 5 bases, with 15 bases remaining between them. The CDR3 loop spans 14 amino acids. The CDR3 reads CSARYRDSRETQYF. The DNA for the CDR3 is TGCAGTGCTAGATACCGGGACTCCAGGGAGACCCAGTACTTC.

This clonotype was seen more than once but under ten times. The rearrangement joins TRBV6-6 to TRBJ2-3; 9 bases are a match to TRBD2. The CDR3 sequence is 19 residues long. Germline V gene sequence: CDR1 MNHNY, CDR2 SVGAGI (reference sequence). V was clipped by 0 bases and J by 2 bases; unmatched bases: 12. CDR3 region: CASSYSGSGGPRTTDTQYF. In DNA form, the CDR3 reads TGTGCCAGCAGTTACTCGGGTAGCGGGGGCCCTAGGACCACAGATACGCAGTATTTT.

The chain links TRBV7-2 to TRBJ1-2; D perhaps matches TRBD1 (6 bases). The V gene's germline CDR1 is SGHTA and CDR2 FQGNSA. The length of the CDR3 is 15 residues. V lost 6 bases to trimming and J lost 6 bases, with 20 bases between them. This chain's CDR3 is CASSPSGRGRDGYTF. Written as DNA, the CDR3 is TGTGCCAGCAGTCCCTCGGGGCGGGGGCGGGATGGCTACACCTTC.

V and J are TRBV7-2 and TRBJ2-6; no definite D call. The V gene's germline CDR1 is SGHTA and CDR2 FQGNSA. The CDR3 loop spans 18 amino acids. Trimming pared 2 bases from V and 0 bases from J, leaving 14 bases between. The CDR3 sequence is CASSLRAQLSSGANVLTF. CDR3 sequence (DNA): TGTGCCAGCAGCTTAAGGGCGCAGCTAAGCTCTGGGGCCAACGTCCTGACTTTC.

This clonotype was picked up a small number of times. The chain recombines TRBV5-1 with TRBJ1-2; tentatively, D is TRBD1 (5 bases). V lost 4 bases to trimming and J lost 2 bases, with 12 bases between them. The CDR3 runs 14 residues. Germline V gene lookup returns CDR1 SGHRS and CDR2 YFSETQ. CDR3 coding DNA: TGCGCCAGCAGCCGCCTGTGGGACAACTATGGCTACACCTTC. Translated: CASSRLWDNYGYTF. The full variable domain, with the rest looked up from reference TRBV5-1 and TRBJ1-2, is KAGVTQTPRYLIKTRGQQVTLSCSPISGHRSVSWYQQTPGQGLQFLFEYFSETQRNKGNFPGRFSGRQFSNSRSEMNVSTLELGDSALYLCASSRLWDNYGYTFGSGTRLTVV.

The chain is built from TRBV4-3 and TRBJ1-2; 9 bases align to TRBD1. Per the germline V gene, CDR1 is LGHNA and CDR2 is YSLEER. The CDR3 length is 16 residues. The trim removed 5 bases at V and 6 bases at J, leaving 13 bases unmatched. The CDR3 region has the DNA TGCGCCAGCAGCTTAAACCGGGACAGGGAGGAGAATGGCTACACCTTC. Translated, it gives CASSLNRDREENGYTF.